This TCR beta chain emerged from a study of blood T cell repertoires in COVID-19. Looking at the study overall: Acute-phase and convalescent COVID-19 samples originated in the United States, Italy and Spain. Sources were T cells, B-cell-depleted T cells, or PBMCs; the material itself was cDNA or gDNA.

As handled by the study authors: Nucleated cell number was recorded as an estimate derived from reference gene primer amplification. Method: immunoSEQ multiplex PCR; TCRdb's copy keeps in-frame clones and lacks some. That table supplies the V and J calls and clone size; D and trimming were determined from the DNA. The table lists 150,000 to 200,000 clones, approximately 85% of them singletons. The CDR3 consists of 16 residues. V lost 1 base to trimming and J lost 7 bases; unmatched junction nucleotides: 7. In germline, CDR1 is SEHNR, CDR2 FQNEAQ (reference sequence). The chain uses TRBV7-9 and TRBJ1-6, with 7 bases fitting TRBD1. The clonotype was recovered from a human donor with active or convalescent COVID-19. The donor label of this sample is uncertain. Sequenced sample: peripheral blood. The CDR3, as DNA: TGTGCCAGCAGCTTAGGTGGGGGGACAGTAAATTCACCCCTCCACTTT. Translated, it gives CASSLGGGTVNSPLHF. The variable domain in full, completed from reference TRBV7-9 and TRBJ1-6, reads DTGVSQNPRHKITKRGQNVTFRCDPISEHNRLYWYRQTLGQGPEFLTYFQNEAQLEKSRLLSDRFSAERPKGSFSTLEIQRTEQGDSAMYLCASSLGGGTVNSPLHFGNGTRLTVT.